This T cell receptor (beta chain) was sequenced during a study of blood T cells in healthy people across ages (dated by TCRdb to 2015 to 2017). Regarding the study in general: In model experiments, template switching captured about one uniquely barcoded TCR beta cDNA molecule for every two T cells. To track age-related changes in TCR beta repertoire diversity, the study relied on deep sequencing normalized with unique cDNA molecular identifiers. The donors were divided into four age groups: young (average around 16 years), middle-aged (almost 40), aged (under 70) and long-lived (about 80). Donors of different ages were randomly distributed across sequencing lanes to avoid experimental bias. Using the same blood draw, the study looked at two additional independent replicas of 1 million unique cDNA reads for two donors, one aged 18 to 30 and the other aged 80 or older.

The library was obtained by 5' RACE. TCRdb shows the sequencer as Illumina HiSeq 2500. The second PCR ran for about 6 to 11 cycles and used a J-beta primer mix along with a sample-barcoded 5' primer. A template-switch 5' adaptor carrying 12 random nucleotides introduced a unique molecular identifier onto each TCR beta cDNA molecule. At least 3 million CDR3-containing paired-end reads were obtained from each sample. First-strand cDNA was synthesized from all RNA with the Mint cDNA synthesis kit, primed by a TRBC-specific oligonucleotide. Following uracil-DNA glycosylase treatment, all cDNA underwent a first 18-cycle PCR with the universal primers M1SS and BC2_uni_R. Per the source publication's procedure: For normalization, 1 million high-quality reads, each with a distinct molecular identifier, were randomly selected from each sample. Instead of being binned into consensus sequences, reads that shared molecular identifiers were thrown out. MiTCR, run with a Q25 quality threshold and the strictest error-elimination algorithm, handled CDR3 identification, clonotype clustering and error correction. A nonparametric unseen species model with Euler transformation was used to estimate a lower bound on total TCR beta diversity. In-frame beta chains were kept once TCRdb had trimmed the public reads at Q25 with fastp and called clones with MiXCR. For every CDR3 protein sequence, its rows merge into one entry that carries the most common genes and DNA. The V and J calls were determined by TCRdb, not by the authors. Within this sample are 1.5 million to 2 million distinct CDR3 sequences, with about 31% of them counted one time only. Roughly 10% of the sample is taken by the ten largest.

This clonotype came up a few times. What antigen it recognizes has not been identified. There are no base qualities to consult, and no much larger clone falls within one base. Systemically healthy Caucasian individuals from Russia, approximately 39 in total and aged roughly 6 to 100 years, were included as donors. Roughly 10 milliliters of peripheral blood were collected from each donor into EDTA-treated Vacutainer tubes. PBMCs were isolated by Ficoll-Paque density-gradient centrifugation, with at least 6 million obtained per sample. Total RNA was extracted from PBMCs with Trizol reagent, with at least 5 micrograms obtained per sample. The percentages of naive CD45RAhigh/CD27high T cells were determined by flow cytometry on a PBMC aliquot from every donor. The germline V gene encodes CDR1 SGHDT and CDR2 YYEEEE. Including the terminal cysteine and phenylalanine, the CDR3 comprises 13 residues. Only the CDR3 DNA is retained, 39 bases long and in frame from the first base. Relative to germline, V is missing 3 bases and J is missing 6 bases, with 2 bases of the junction outside any gene match.

Broad study findings and their caveats: Because the CMV infection status of the donors was unknown, age-related changes in expanded clonotypes may potentially have been confounded. Observed TCR beta diversity correlated strongly with the percentage of naive T cells measured by flow cytometry. The long-lived group showed more naive CD4+ T cells, fewer expanded clones and increased TCR diversity than the aged group, suggesting age selection. Observed TCR beta diversity per million T cells fell roughly linearly with age, and a significant reduction was already apparent by age about 38. Conclusive comparison of naive and antigen-experienced compartments was prevented by the profiling of bulk unsorted PBMCs. Estimates of total diversity from one million sequenced T cells were regarded as lower bounds and underestimates.

The sequence came from a woman aged 25 to 45 in good health. The sequence is built from TRBV5-6 and TRBJ2-1, and TRBD2 aligns with 8 junction nucleotides. Input material: blood. For the CDR3, the sequence is CASSSGLGNEQFF. The DNA sequence follows: TGTGCCAGCAGCTCGGGACTAGGCAATGAGCAGTTCTTC.